This T cell receptor (beta chain) came from a study of PD-1 blockade in classical Hodgkin lymphoma (dated by TCRdb to 2018 to 2021). Regarding the study in general: Nivolumab dosing was 3 mg/kg intravenously every 2 weeks, continuing until either disease progression or unacceptable toxicity. To define a peripheral blood immune signature of response to PD-1 blockade in classical Hodgkin lymphoma, the study combined TCR beta sequencing with CyTOF. Results the study describes overall, beyond this receptor: The study was restricted to a single clinical trial cohort, and the causes of repertoire differences, possibly disease activity or prior therapy, were left undefined. Baseline diversity similar to that of newly diagnosed patients was observed in trial patients achieving complete response, whereas significantly lower diversity was observed in partial responders and progressors. Patients starting nivolumab less than 1 year after ASCT had lower diversity and were excluded from later analyses to avoid confounding by immune reconstitution. A significant rise by C4D1 was seen in CD4+ but not CD8+ TCR diversity (p=0.0027 vs p=0.16), with the rise being most apparent in complete responders (p=0.02). Baseline TCR diversity was reported as lower in newly diagnosed patients than in healthy donors, and lower still in relapsed/refractory patients.

Genomic DNA was isolated using the Qiagen DNeasy kit from unsorted PBMCs as well as from negatively selected CD4+ and CD8+ fractions. TCR beta CDR3 regions were subjected to amplification by immunoSEQ multiplex PCR with primers that anneal to V and J segments. Amplification bias was minimized using a synthetic immune receptor repertoire, and residual bias was removed computationally after sequencing. Regarding the original processing steps: Repertoire diversity was quantified as the Shannon entropy index using custom Python scripts. The unsorted, CD4+ and CD8+ repertoires were each analyzed separately, with the exception of combined analyses, where CD4+ and CD8+ sequences were merged in silico. A clone counted as expanded when the clone's frequency after treatment rose at least 2-fold relative to C1D1, and clones undetected at baseline were given a pseudocount of 0.5. Clones with 0 or 1 copy at C1D1 were defined as singleton clones, while clones with 2 or more copies were defined as non-singleton clones. Clones expanded in unsorted samples were labelled as CD4+, CD8+ or unknown by matching protein sequences in sorted samples from the same patient. Diversity changes from C1D1 to C4D1 were tested in paired samples using Wilcoxon tests. TCRdb took this table from immuneACCESS and kept in-frame rearrangements with V and J called. Such tables lack part of the clones; where checked against another copy, unresolved V genes explain under half of the gap, and the rest is unexplained. That table gives V, J and clone size, and the DNA gave D and trimming. Within this sample are some 52,000 clones, with roughly nine tenths of them counted one time only. The ten largest clones take up approximately 7% of the sample.

V gives up 4 bases and J gives up 3 bases, and the segment between their germline ends measures 16 bases. The CDR3 covers 15 residues, taking in both the cysteine and the phenylalanine. The only DNA kept is the CDR3, 45 bases in frame from the first base. Looking up the germline V gene (reference sequence) yields CDR1 MNHEY and CDR2 SMNVEV. Note on this clone: What this receptor recognizes is not known. Base qualities are not at hand, and no much larger clone is one base apart.

The sample's time point label is to be understood as: cycle 4 day 1 (C4D1), after 6 weeks of nivolumab. Relapse after autologous stem cell transplantation had occurred in all trial patients, and cohorts A, B and C were distinguished by prior brentuximab vedotin exposure. The trial cohort was composed of about 60 patients with relapsed/refractory classical Hodgkin lymphoma, for whom complete response, partial response or progressive disease was recorded as best overall response. Single-agent nivolumab was administered to trial patients in the multi-cohort phase II CheckMate 205 trial. Best overall response was determined by an independent review committee according to the 2007 International Working Group response criteria. PBMCs from the trial were collected at three points: immediately before nivolumab initiation (C1D1), and during therapy at cycle 2 day 1 and cycle 4 day 1. Peripheral blood was collected in 8 mL Vacutainer Cell Preparation Tubes, from which PBMCs were isolated by centrifugation and then cryopreserved.

This specimen was peripheral blood mononuclear cells (PBMCs), taken before the fourth cycle of nivolumab. This sequence uses TRBV27 and TRBJ2-7, with the D segment possibly TRBD1 or TRBD2, each aligning over 5 bases. The sequence came from a human donor with classical Hodgkin lymphoma. The nucleotides are TGTGCCAGCAGTTCCCCCGGGGCAGGGAACTACGAGCAGTACTTC. Protein translation: CASSSPGAGNYEQYF.